This TCR beta chain derives from a study of blood T cell repertoires in COVID-19. About the research overall: Some COVID-19 samples were acute and others convalescent; all came from the United States, Italy and Spain.

V was trimmed by 3 bases and J by 2 bases, leaving 11 bases between them. CDR3 length: 15 amino acids. Germline lookup yields CDR1 SGHTA and CDR2 FQGNSA. Per the original data handling: Estimation of nucleated cell counts relied on the amplification of reference gene primers. Using immunoSEQ multiplex PCR, the repertoire was profiled, and TCRdb retains in-frame clones only, with some absent. That table gives V, J and clone size, and the DNA gave D and trimming. The repertoire holds about 83,000 clones, with 90% as singletons. The source material was peripheral blood. The receptor was derived from a woman aged 80 or over with active or convalescent COVID-19. The chain has TRBV7-2 and TRBJ2-1, with a weak D call TRBD2 (5 bases). The CDR3 sequence is CASSFDSVPYNEQFF. Here the CDR3 DNA reads TGTGCCAGCAGCTTTGATAGCGTTCCCTACAATGAGCAGTTCTTC.